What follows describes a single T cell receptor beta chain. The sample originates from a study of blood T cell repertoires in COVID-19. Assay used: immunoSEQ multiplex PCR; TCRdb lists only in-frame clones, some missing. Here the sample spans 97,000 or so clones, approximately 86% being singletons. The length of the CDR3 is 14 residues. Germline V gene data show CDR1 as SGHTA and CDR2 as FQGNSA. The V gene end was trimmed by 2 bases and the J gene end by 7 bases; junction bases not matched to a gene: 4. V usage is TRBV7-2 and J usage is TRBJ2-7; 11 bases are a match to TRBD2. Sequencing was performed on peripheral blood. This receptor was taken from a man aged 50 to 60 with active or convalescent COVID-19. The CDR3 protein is CASSLTSGGWEQYF. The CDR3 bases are TGTGCCAGCAGCTTAACTAGCGGGGGTTGGGAGCAGTACTTC.